The 18 T cell receptor beta chains below come from one sample, sequenced in a study of beta chain features in type 1 diabetes (dated by TCRdb to between 2017 and 2018). The receptor library was made with the immunoSEQ multiplex PCR assay. All of the isolated RNA was reverse transcribed with the High Capacity cDNA Reverse Transcription Kit, so expressed TCRB transcripts were sequenced. TCRdb retrieved this table from immuneACCESS and kept in-frame rearrangements only. Not all clones are present; in checked studies, unresolved V genes account for under half, and no reason is known for the remainder. The sample table records 150,000 to 180,000 clones; 11% of these occur just once. The ten largest clones represent around 2% of the sample. Sequencing was performed on central memory CD4+ T cells from blood. Source of these receptors: a man between 18 and 29 years old in good health.

This clone turned up a few times. The chain is built from TRBV29-1 and TRBJ2-3; D perhaps matches TRBD1 (7 bases). Germline CDR1 SQVTM, CDR2 ANQGSEA. This CDR3 is built from 14 residues. V lost 7 bases to trimming and J lost 4 bases, with 18 bases between them. The CDR3, as DNA: TGCAGCGATGGTAGGAGGGGGCGCGCAGATACGCAGTATTTT. It encodes CSDGRRGRADTQYF.

This sequence joins TRBV29-1 and TRBJ2-3; 11 nucleotides line up with TRBD2. The CDR3 is 15 amino acids. After removal of 6 bases from V and 3 bases from J, the junction contained 8 bases not matched to a gene. Germline values: CDR1 SQVTM, CDR2 ANQGSEA. The CDR3 DNA reads TGCAGCGTCGAAACGTCTAGCGGGGGGACAGATACGCAGTATTTT. Amino acids: CSVETSSGGTDTQYF.

The J gene is TRBJ2-7, the V gene TRBV7-6; D unresolved. The CDR3 loop spans 12 amino acids. CDR1 is SGHVS and CDR2 is FNYEAQ in the germline V gene. V was clipped by 4 bases and J by 6 bases, with 10 bases between them. CDR3 residues: CASSSASGEQYF. CDR3 sequence (DNA): TGTGCCAGCAGCTCCGCTTCGGGCGAGCAGTACTTC. Full variable domain (missing parts from reference TRBV7-6 and TRBJ2-7): GAGVSQSPRYKVTKRGQDVALRCDPISGHVSLYWYRQALGQGPEFLTYFNYEAQQDKSGLPNDRFSAERPEGSISTLTIQRTEQRDSAMYRCASSSASGEQYFGPGTRLTVT.

V usage is TRBV7-2 and J usage is TRBJ2-7, with D tentatively TRBD1 (6 bases). The CDR3 is made up of 15 amino acids. Trimming stripped 4 bases from V and 4 bases from J, with 17 bases between. Germline CDR1 is SGHTA and CDR2 is FQGNSA. CDR3 loop: CASSSASTTGYEQYF. DNA for the CDR3: TGTGCCAGCAGCTCCGCTTCTACGACAGGTTACGAGCAGTACTTC.

This chain joins TRBV7-2 and TRBJ2-1; no firm D call. The V and J ends lost 5 bases and 5 bases respectively, with 13 bases between them. The CDR3 has 14 residues. Germline V lookup: CDR1 SGHTA, CDR2 FQGNSA. The CDR3: CASSPGSWDNEQFF. The CDR3, as DNA: TGTGCCAGCAGCCCCGGGTCTTGGGACAATGAGCAGTTCTTC.

The V and J genes are TRBV30 and TRBJ1-2; 10 bases are a match to TRBD1. Germline assignment: CDR1 GTSNPN and CDR2 SVGIG (reference sequence). V was pared by 3 bases and J by 6 bases, with 7 bases of the junction left unmatched. The CDR3 extends over 14 amino acids. DNA for the CDR3: TGTGCCTGGAGGCTAACGGGACAGGGGAATGGCTACACCTTC. This gives the protein CAWRLTGQGNGYTF.

This clone was seen ten or more times. The V and J genes are TRBV27 and TRBJ2-1; 10 nucleotides line up with TRBD2. The germline V gene has CDR1 MNHEY and CDR2 SMNVEV (reference sequence). This CDR3 is 18 amino acids long. Trimming at V came to 4 bases and at J to 8 bases, leaving 17 bases not matched to a gene. The chain's CDR3 is CASSSYPSPSGSTDEQFF. The CDR3 DNA reads as TGTGCCAGCAGTTCCTACCCCTCCCCTAGCGGGAGTACGGATGAGCAGTTCTTC.

The table lists this clone with a few counts. V usage is TRBV7-2 and J usage is TRBJ2-7; 7 nucleotides match TRBD2. The CDR3 runs 14 residues. J lost 6 bases, V lost 4 bases, and 9 bases had no gene match. Germline V gene lookup returns CDR1 SGHTA and CDR2 FQGNSA. This chain's CDR3 is CASSSGALAREQYF. CDR3 nucleotides: TGTGCCAGCAGCTCCGGAGCACTAGCGCGCGAGCAGTACTTC.

This clone was counted a few times. This chain uses TRBV5-4 with TRBJ2-2, with D tentatively TRBD2 (5 bases). Per germline, CDR1 SGHNT and CDR2 YYREEE (reference sequence). CDR3 size: 16 residues. V lost 4 bases, J lost 1 base, and 14 bases lay in between. CDR3: CASSIGGLKNTGELFF. The CDR3 region has the DNA TGTGCCAGCAGCATCGGAGGTCTAAAGAACACCGGGGAGCTGTTTTTT.

V usage is TRBV18 and J usage is TRBJ2-3; no reliable D call. With 6 bases removed from V and 5 bases from J, the gap between germline ends came to 9 bases. CDR1 is KGHSH, CDR2 LQKENI, per germline. CDR3 length: 12 residues. CDR3 in amino acids: CASSNLGDTQYF. The DNA of the CDR3 is TGTGCCAGCTCCAACCTGGGAGATACGCAGTATTTT.

This clone has just a few counts. The rearrangement uses TRBV4-2 and TRBJ1-1; D unclear. This CDR3 is built from 11 residues. V was cut by 0 bases and J by 12 bases, with 8 bases left in between. Germline V gene lookup returns CDR1 LGHNA and CDR2 YNFKEQ. Written as DNA, the CDR3 is TGTGCCAGCAGCCAAGATGCAGGTACTTTCTTT. Translation gives CASSQDAGTFF.

The J gene is TRBJ2-7, the V gene TRBV4-3, with D perhaps TRBD1 (5 bases). The V end lost 1 base, the J end lost 2 bases, and 12 bases lay between the germline ends. CDR1 is LGHNA, CDR2 YSLEER, per germline. This CDR3 is built from 15 residues. The CDR3, as DNA: TGCGCCAGCAGCCAAGTTTTCGACAGAGCCTACGAGCAGTACTTC. Translating gives CASSQVFDRAYEQYF.

This clone was detected a few times. The chain links TRBV4-2 to TRBJ1-2; 9 nucleotides align to TRBD1. CDR1 and CDR2 (germline): LGHNA, YNFKEQ. After removal of 4 bases from V and 7 bases from J, the junction contained 7 bases not matched to a gene. The length of the CDR3 is 14 residues. The CDR3 loop reads CASSPQGAVGGYTF. The CDR3 coding sequence is TGTGCCAGCAGCCCACAGGGGGCAGTGGGTGGCTACACCTTC.

In its sample, this clone was seen many times. This chain uses TRBV7-2 with TRBJ2-1; TRBD2 agrees at 8 bases. Germline loops: CDR1 SGHTA, CDR2 FQGNSA. Trimming at V came to 9 bases and at J to 7 bases, leaving 8 bases not matched to a gene. This CDR3 comprises 13 residues. CDR3 nucleotide sequence: TGTGCCAGTCAGGGACTAGTTTCGAATGAGCAGTTCTTC. Amino acids: CASQGLVSNEQFF. The full variable domain, in which reference TRBV7-2 and TRBJ2-1 provide the parts outside the CDR3, is GAGVSQSPSNKVTEKGKDVELRCDPISGHTALYWYRQSLGQGLEFLIYFQGNSAPDKSGLPSDRFSAERTGGSVSTLTIQRTQQEDSAVYLCASQGLVSNEQFFGPGTRLTVL.

This clone showed up just a few times. The chain recombines TRBV7-2 with TRBJ2-5; D perhaps matches TRBD2 (6 bases). In germline, CDR1 is SGHTA, CDR2 FQGNSA. The CDR3 is 15 residues long. Between the trimmed V and J ends, which lost 5 bases and 5 bases, there was a span of 18 bases. The CDR3 DNA reads as TGTGCCAGCAGCCCGTCCGGGGGAGGTACGGAGACCCAGTACTTC. Protein product: CASSPSGGGTETQYF.

CDR3 region: CSVTQGLGTNYGYTF. The DNA of the CDR3 is TGCAGCGTTACTCAGGGTTTAGGGACTAACTATGGCTACACCTTC. The chain has TRBV29-1 and TRBJ1-2; D may be TRBD1 (5 bases). The CDR3 covers 15 residues. Per the germline V gene, CDR1 is SQVTM and CDR2 is ANQGSEA. V lost 5 bases to trimming and J lost 0 bases, with 16 bases between them.

Ten or more counts support this clone. The genes are TRBV28 and TRBJ2-1; 9 bases align to TRBD2. V lost 5 bases to trimming and J lost 5 bases; unmatched junction nucleotides: 7. CDR1 MDHEN and CDR2 SYDVKM come from the germline V gene. This CDR3 comprises 15 residues. The CDR3 reads CASSPSGKADNEQFF. The CDR3 DNA sequence: TGTGCCAGCAGTCCTAGCGGGAAGGCCGACAATGAGCAGTTCTTC.

This rearrangement joins TRBV6-1 to TRBJ2-2, with D perhaps matching TRBD2 (6 bases). Germline V gene sequence: CDR1 MNHNS, CDR2 SASEGT. The length of the CDR3 is 15 residues. V lost 6 bases to trimming and J lost 4 bases, with 15 bases between them. CDR3 nucleotide sequence: TGTGCCAGCAGATTGGAGGGGCAGAGCACCGGGGAGCTGTTTTTT. Its translation: CASRLEGQSTGELFF.